This TCR beta chain was recovered during a study of vaccination and CD4 T cells after COVID-19 (dated 2022 in TCRdb). In the study overall: In the convalescent cohort there were six males and four females, among whom were two Hispanic individuals, seven Caucasians, two Asians and one multiracial person. Each participant got two doses of either the Pfizer-BioNTech BNT162b2 vaccine (n=8) or the Moderna mRNA-1273 vaccine (n=2). Post-COVID blood samples were collected from convalescent patients a median of around 96 days after diagnosis, with a range of about 30 to 161 days. Post-vaccine blood samples were taken a median of approximately 70 days after the second vaccine dose, with a range of 14 to 241 days. The cultures were stimulated with overlapping spike peptide pools from SARS-CoV-2 and from the common cold coronaviruses HCoV-NL63, HCoV-OC43 and HCoV-229E. In control cultures, a CEFX viral epitope pool was used as positive control, an HIV-1 Nef peptide pool was used as negative control, or no peptide was added. In 10 COVID-19 convalescent patients and a few infection-naive healthy vaccine recipients, researchers compared the spike-specific CD4+ TCR repertoire from before mRNA vaccination with the repertoire from after. An earlier paper using these donors assessed, at the TCR clonotype level, memory CD4+ T cell crossreactivity between SARS-CoV-2 and common cold coronavirus spike proteins.

This specimen's treatment or condition label, interpreted: roughly ten-day PBMC culture with coronavirus spike peptide pools or control peptides (ViraFEST assay). CD4+ T cells from unexposed donors were collected before the COVID-19 pandemic (2011-2018). The ViraFEST assay was used in the study, in which antigen-specific T cells were expanded with peptide pools and expanded clonotypes were subsequently identified by TCR sequencing. Each well held millions of PBMCs cultured with roughly 10 ug/ml peptide pools in IMDM containing approximately 4.8% human AB serum and roughly 9.3 IU/ml IL-2. On days 3 and 7, half of the culture medium was replaced with fresh IL-2-containing medium. After around 11 days of culture, CD4+ T cells were isolated by negative selection using the EasySep CD4+ T cell isolation kit. As cell numbers permitted, CD4+ T cells from unexposed donors were tested for reactivity to SARS-CoV-2 S and N and to four common cold coronavirus spike pools. Ficoll-Paque Plus gradient centrifugation was used to isolate PBMCs from whole blood, and the isolated PBMCs were then either used fresh or cryopreserved at -140C. Triplicate wells were generally used for each culture condition. Leukapheresis product for the unexposed donors was bought commercially.

Findings and caveats that apply to the study as a whole: The median count of SARS-CoV-2-reactive clonotypes went up from 21 after infection to 38 after vaccination, although the change was not significant. Among convalescent patients, a median about 86% of the SARS-CoV-2-reactive clones seen after vaccination appeared only after vaccination, which suggests priming specific to the vaccine. Nearly all vaccine-specific clones in convalescent patients (304 of 307) were mono-reactive for SARS-CoV-2 spike rather than cross-reactive with common cold coronaviruses. Only a relatively small number of convalescent patients were included in the study, and early timepoints following natural infection were not analyzed.

Trimming accounts for 3 bases at V and 4 bases at J, while the number of junction bases matched to no gene is 5. The CDR3, cysteine through phenylalanine, is 14 amino acids long. Solely the CDR3 DNA is kept, with 42 bases framed from the first base. The germline V gene (reference sequence) supplies CDR1 SGHAT and CDR2 FQDESV. On this clonotype itself: What antigen it recognizes has not been identified. Base-call qualities are not available, and no considerably larger clone is one nucleotide away.

The library relied on PCR. TCR sequencing of DNA from cultured CD4+ T cells used the Oncomine TCR Beta short-read assay at the Johns Hopkins FTIC core. The QIAamp micro DNA kit was used to extract genomic DNA from the cultured CD4+ T cells. Oncomine TCR Beta libraries from cultured CD4+ T cells were pooled with unique dual indexes and sequenced on an Illumina iSeq 100. The study's processing was this. Non-productive sequences were removed, and CDR3s not starting with C, not ending with F or W, or shorter than 7 amino acids were discarded. Antigen-specific clonotypes were identified using the MANAFEST web application through comparison of peptide-stimulated wells with reference and other culture wells. An FDR below 0.05, an odds ratio above 5, and a productive frequency above 0.1% in at least two of three replicate wells were required for clones to be considered positive. Clonotypes that were significantly expanded in both SARS-CoV-2 spike wells and at least one common cold coronavirus spike condition were defined as cross-reactive. Similarity between CDR3 sequences was evaluated in R version 3.6.1 using Levenshtein distances (stringdist) and unrooted phylogenetic trees (ape). In TCRdb, the public reads were trimmed at Q25 with fastp and aligned with MiXCR, with productive beta chains retained. Here each entry gathers all rows of one CDR3 protein and keeps the most common genes and DNA. What appears here as the V and J calls and clone size reflects TCRdb's work, not the paper's. Recorded for this sample are around 5,900 distinct CDR3 sequences; about 32% of them occurred a single time. The top ten clones comprise 28% of the sample.

The sequencing input was CD4+ T cells from blood, cultured in vitro. Recombination linked TRBV11-1 to TRBJ1-2, and TRBD1 matches 7 of the central bases. This receptor was taken from a human donor in good health. The CDR3 here reads CASSLMTGRYGYTF. The nucleotides read TGTGCCAGCAGCTTGATGACAGGGCGCTATGGCTACACCTTC.